This T cell receptor beta chain derives from a study of OX40 agonist ivuxolimab in advanced cancers. The data were produced by immunoSEQ multiplex PCR, yet TCRdb's version contains in-frame clones alone and is incomplete. The sample consists of fewer than 11,000 clones, 70% to 80% of them appearing once. The CDR3 length is 16 residues. Looked up from germline, CDR1 is MNHNS and CDR2 is SASEGT. V was trimmed by 1 base and J by 0 bases, leaving 11 bases between them. The sample consisted of CD4+ or CD8+ T cells sorted from blood, taken in a trial of the OX40 agonist ivuxolimab. The chain employs TRBV6-1 and TRBJ2-3; D ambiguous. This TCR was recovered from an adult with an advanced solid tumor such as melanoma, head and neck, liver or kidney cancer. CDR3: CASSEEGKKSTDTQYF. The CDR3 DNA reads TGTGCCAGCAGTGAAGAAGGGAAGAAAAGCACAGATACGCAGTATTTT.